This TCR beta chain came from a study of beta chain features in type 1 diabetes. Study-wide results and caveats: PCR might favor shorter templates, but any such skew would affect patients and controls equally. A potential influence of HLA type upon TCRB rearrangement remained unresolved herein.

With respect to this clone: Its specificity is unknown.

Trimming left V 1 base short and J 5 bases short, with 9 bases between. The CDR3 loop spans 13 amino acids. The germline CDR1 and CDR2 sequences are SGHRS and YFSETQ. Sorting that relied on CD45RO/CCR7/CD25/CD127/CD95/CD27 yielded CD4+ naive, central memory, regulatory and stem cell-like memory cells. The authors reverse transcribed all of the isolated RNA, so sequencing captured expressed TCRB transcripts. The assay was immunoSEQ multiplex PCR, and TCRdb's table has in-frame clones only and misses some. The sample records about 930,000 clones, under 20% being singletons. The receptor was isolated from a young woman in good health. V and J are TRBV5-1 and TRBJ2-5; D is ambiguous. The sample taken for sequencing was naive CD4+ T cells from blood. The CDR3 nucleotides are TGCGCCAGCAGCTTGACTGCGTGGGAGACCCAGTACTTC. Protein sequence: CASSLTAWETQYF.